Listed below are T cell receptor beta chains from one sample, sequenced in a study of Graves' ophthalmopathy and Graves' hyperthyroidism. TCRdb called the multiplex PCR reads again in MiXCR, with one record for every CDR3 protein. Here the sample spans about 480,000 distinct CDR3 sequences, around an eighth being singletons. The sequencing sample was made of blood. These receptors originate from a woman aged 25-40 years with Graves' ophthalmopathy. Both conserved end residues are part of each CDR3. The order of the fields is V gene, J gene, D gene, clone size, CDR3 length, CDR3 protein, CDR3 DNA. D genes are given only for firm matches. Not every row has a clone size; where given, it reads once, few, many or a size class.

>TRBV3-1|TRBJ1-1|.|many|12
CATAGVGTEAFF
TGTGCCACCGCGGGGGTTGGCACTGAAGCTTTCTTT
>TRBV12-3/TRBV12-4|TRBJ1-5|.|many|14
CASSLTAVNQPQHF
TGTGCCAGCAGTTTGACAGCCGTAAATCAGCCCCAGCATTTT
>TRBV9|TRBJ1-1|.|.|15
CASSVDLRLDTEAFF
TGTGCCAGCAGCGTAGACCTCCGGTTGGACACTGAAGCTTTCTTT
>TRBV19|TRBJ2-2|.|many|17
CASSSPLFTTNTGELFF
TGTGCCAGTAGTAGCCCCCTTTTTACGACGAACACCGGGGAGCTGTTTTTT
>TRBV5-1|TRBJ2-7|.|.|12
CASSFTGSDQYF
TGCGCCAGCAGCTTCACAGGGTCGGATCAGTACTTC
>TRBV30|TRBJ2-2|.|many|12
CAWAGVSGELFF
TGTGCCTGGGCAGGGGTTAGCGGGGAGCTGTTTTTT
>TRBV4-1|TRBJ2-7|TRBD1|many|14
CASSPGGNSYEQYF
TGCGCCAGCAGCCCAGGGGGCAACTCCTACGAGCAGTACTTC
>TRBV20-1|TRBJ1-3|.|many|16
CSARDPGWDSGNTIYF
TGCAGTGCTAGAGATCCGGGCTGGGACTCTGGAAACACCATATATTTT
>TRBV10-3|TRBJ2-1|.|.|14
CAITPGRGNNEQFF
TGTGCCATTACCCCGGGACGGGGAAACAATGAGCAGTTCTTC
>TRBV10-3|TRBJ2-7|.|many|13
CAISELQGYEQYF
TGTGCCATCAGTGAGTTACAGGGCTACGAGCAGTACTTC
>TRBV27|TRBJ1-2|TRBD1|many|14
CASSLAGQNYGYTF
TGTGCCAGCAGTTTAGCGGGACAGAACTATGGCTACACCTTC
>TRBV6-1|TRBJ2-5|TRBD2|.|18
CASSPKGSGSGSQETQYF
TGTGCCAGCAGCCCAAAGGGGAGCGGGAGCGGATCGCAGGAGACCCAGTACTTC
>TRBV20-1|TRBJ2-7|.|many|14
CSAEYWTDTYEQYF
TGCAGTGCTGAATACTGGACGGATACCTACGAGCAGTACTTC
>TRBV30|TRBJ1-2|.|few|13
CACPAGEYGGYTF
TGTGCCTGTCCCGCTGGGGAGTATGGCGGCTACACCTTC
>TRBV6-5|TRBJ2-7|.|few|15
CASSYPPPVGPEQYF
TGTGCCAGCAGTTACCCTCCGCCGGTCGGCCCCGAGCAGTACTTC
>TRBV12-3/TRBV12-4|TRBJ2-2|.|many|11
CASGSSGELFF
TGTGCCAGCGGCTCATCAGGGGAGCTGTTTTTT
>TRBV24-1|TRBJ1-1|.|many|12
CATSDFQSSVFF
TGTGCCACCAGTGATTTTCAGTCATCGGTGTTCTTT
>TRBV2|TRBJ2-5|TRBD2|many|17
CASSELQGLAGGETQYF
TGTGCCAGCAGTGAACTGCAAGGACTAGCGGGAGGGGAGACCCAGTACTTC
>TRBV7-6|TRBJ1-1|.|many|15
CASSLGTGWDTEAFF
TGTGCCAGCAGTTTAGGGACGGGGTGGGACACTGAAGCTTTCTTT
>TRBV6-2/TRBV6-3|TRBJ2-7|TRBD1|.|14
CASSKGTEYYEQYF
TGTGCCAGCAGTAAGGGGACAGAGTACTACGAGCAGTACTTC
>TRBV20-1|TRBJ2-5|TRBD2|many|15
CSARISGGAKETQYF
TGCAGTGCTAGAATTAGCGGGGGGGCCAAAGAGACCCAGTACTTC
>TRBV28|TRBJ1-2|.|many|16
CASSSPMRLANYGYTF
TGTGCCAGCAGTTCCCCGATGCGGTTAGCTAACTATGGCTACACCTTC
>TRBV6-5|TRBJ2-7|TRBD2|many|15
CASSYGSSGTYEQYF
TGTGCCAGCAGTTACGGGTCTAGCGGTACCTACGAGCAGTACTTC
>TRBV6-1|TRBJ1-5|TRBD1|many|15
CASSDGPGGNQPQHF
TGTGCCAGCAGTGACGGGCCAGGGGGAAATCAGCCCCAGCATTTT
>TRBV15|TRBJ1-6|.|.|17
CATSIFDLGRALSPLHF
TGTGCCACCAGCATTTTCGACCTAGGCCGAGCATTGTCACCCCTCCACTTT
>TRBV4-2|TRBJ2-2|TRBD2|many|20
CASSQDMRLAGATNTGELFF
TGTGCCAGCAGCCAAGATATGAGACTAGCGGGGGCCACGAACACCGGGGAGCTGTTTTTT
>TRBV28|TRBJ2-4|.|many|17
CASSPSRQGYYKNIQYF
TGTGCCAGCAGTCCATCCCGTCAGGGGTACTACAAAAACATTCAGTACTTC
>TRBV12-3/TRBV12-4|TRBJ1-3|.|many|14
CASSFQVSGNTIYF
TGTGCCAGCAGTTTTCAGGTCTCTGGAAACACCATATATTTT
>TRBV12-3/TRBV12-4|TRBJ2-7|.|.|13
CASRSTRAGEQYF
TGTGCCAGTCGATCGACCAGGGCCGGCGAGCAGTACTTC
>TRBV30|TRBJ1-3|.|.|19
CAWSVRLRRGLWAGNTIYF
TGTGCCTGGAGTGTACGCCTAAGAAGAGGGTTATGGGCTGGAAACACCATATATTTT
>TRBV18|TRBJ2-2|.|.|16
CASSPPGGLNTGELFF
TGTGCCAGCTCACCACCGGGGGGACTGAACACCGGGGAGCTGTTTTTT
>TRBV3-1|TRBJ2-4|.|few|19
CASSQERGNTGLAKNIQYF
TGTGCCAGCAGCCAAGAACGGGGGAACACGGGACTAGCCAAAAACATTCAGTACTTC
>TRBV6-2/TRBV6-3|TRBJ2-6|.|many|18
CASSYSRNGRSGANVLTF
TGTGCCAGCAGTTACTCGAGGAACGGGCGGTCTGGGGCCAACGTCCTGACTTTC
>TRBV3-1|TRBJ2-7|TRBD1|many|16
CASSPVTGFGAYEQYF
TGTGCCAGCAGCCCTGTGACAGGGTTCGGAGCCTACGAGCAGTACTTC
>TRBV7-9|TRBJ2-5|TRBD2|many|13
CASSRGVPETQYF
TGTGCCAGCAGCCGGGGGGTCCCGGAGACCCAGTACTTC
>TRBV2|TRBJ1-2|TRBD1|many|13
CASGTGAPNGYTF
TGTGCCAGCGGGACAGGGGCTCCGAATGGCTACACCTTC
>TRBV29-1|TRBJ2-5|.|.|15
CSVEPPGEYQETQYF
TGCAGCGTTGAACCTCCGGGGGAGTACCAAGAGACCCAGTACTTC
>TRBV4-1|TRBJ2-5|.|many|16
CASSQGGSALQETQYF
TGCGCCAGCAGCCAAGGAGGTAGCGCCCTTCAAGAGACCCAGTACTTC
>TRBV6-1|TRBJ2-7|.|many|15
CASSESGDKIYEQYF
TGTGCCAGCAGTGAATCAGGGGACAAGATCTACGAGCAGTACTTC
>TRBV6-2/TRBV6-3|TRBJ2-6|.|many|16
CASSYVGNSGANVLTF
TGTGCCAGCAGTTACGTGGGAAACTCTGGGGCCAACGTCCTGACTTTC
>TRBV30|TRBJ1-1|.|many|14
CAWSGGVWNTEAFF
TGTGCCTGGAGTGGTGGAGTTTGGAACACTGAAGCTTTCTTT
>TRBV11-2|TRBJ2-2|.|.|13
CASSLGAMGELFF
TGTGCCAGCAGCCTAGGGGCGATGGGGGAGCTGTTTTTT
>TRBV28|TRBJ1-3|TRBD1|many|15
CASSHQGAGGNTIYF
TGTGCCAGCAGTCACCAGGGGGCTGGAGGAAACACCATATATTTT